This T cell receptor (beta chain) is from a study of blood T cell repertoires in COVID-19. Whole-study context: The United States, Italy and Spain supplied acute and convalescent COVID-19 samples.

This CDR3 has 15 residues. V lost 5 bases and J lost 8; bases outside the gene matches: 9. The germline V gene encodes CDR1 SEHNR and CDR2 FQNEAQ (reference sequence). This table comes from immunoSEQ multiplex PCR, and its TCRdb copy is limited to in-frame clones, with some not included. The repertoire includes under 300,000 clones, roughly nine tenths of them detected once, and about 4.5% sits in the top ten. The J gene is TRBJ1-4, the V gene TRBV7-9; TRBD1 matches 9 bases. The clonotype comes from a woman aged 40 to 49 who had recovered from COVID-19. Sequenced: peripheral blood. This chain's CDR3 is CASSKLTGGGEKLFF. The CDR3, as DNA: TGTGCCAGCAGCAAACTGACAGGGGGAGGAGAAAAACTGTTTTTT.